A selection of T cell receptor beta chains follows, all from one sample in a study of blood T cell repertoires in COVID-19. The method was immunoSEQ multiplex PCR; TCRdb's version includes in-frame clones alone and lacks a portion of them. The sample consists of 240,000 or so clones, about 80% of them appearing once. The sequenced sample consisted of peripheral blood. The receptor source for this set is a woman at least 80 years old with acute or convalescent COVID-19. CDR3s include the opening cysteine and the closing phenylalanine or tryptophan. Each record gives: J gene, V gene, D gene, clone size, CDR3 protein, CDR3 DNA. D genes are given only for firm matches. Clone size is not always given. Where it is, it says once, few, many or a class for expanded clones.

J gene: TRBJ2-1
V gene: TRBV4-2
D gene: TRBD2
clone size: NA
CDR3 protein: CASSQDMGTSGRAYDNEQFF
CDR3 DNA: TGTGCCAGCAGCCAAGATATGGGGACTAGCGGGAGGGCCTATGACAATGAGCAGTTCTTC

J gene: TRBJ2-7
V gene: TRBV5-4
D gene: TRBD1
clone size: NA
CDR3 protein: CASSTRTGVAYEQYF
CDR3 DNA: TGTGCCAGCAGCACCCGGACAGGAGTTGCCTACGAGCAGTACTTC

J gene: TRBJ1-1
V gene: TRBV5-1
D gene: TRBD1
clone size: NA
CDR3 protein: CASSLMTGGWNTEAFF
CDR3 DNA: TGCGCCAGCAGCTTGATGACAGGGGGATGGAACACTGAAGCTTTCTTT

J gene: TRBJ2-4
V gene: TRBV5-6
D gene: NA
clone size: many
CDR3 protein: CASSLWVGGSKNIQYF
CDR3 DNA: TGTGCCAGCAGCTTGTGGGTGGGGGGATCCAAAAACATTCAGTACTTC

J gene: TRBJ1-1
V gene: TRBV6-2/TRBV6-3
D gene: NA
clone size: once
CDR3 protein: CASSYLGRGAFNTEAFF
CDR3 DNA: TGTGCCAGCAGTTACCTGGGACGGGGGGCCTTCAACACTGAAGCTTTCTTT

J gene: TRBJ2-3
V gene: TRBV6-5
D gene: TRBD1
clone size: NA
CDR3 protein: CASGERTGAKDTQYF
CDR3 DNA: TGTGCCAGCGGGGAGAGGACAGGGGCAAAGGATACGCAGTATTTT

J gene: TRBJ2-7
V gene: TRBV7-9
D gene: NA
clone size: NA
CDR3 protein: CASSLSGSYEQYF
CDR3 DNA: TGTGCCAGCAGCTTATCCGGTTCCTACGAGCAGTACTTC

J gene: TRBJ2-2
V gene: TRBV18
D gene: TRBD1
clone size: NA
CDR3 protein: CASSRRGQTNTGELFF
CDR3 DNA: TGTGCCAGCTCAAGAAGGGGGCAGACGAACACCGGGGAGCTGTTTTTT

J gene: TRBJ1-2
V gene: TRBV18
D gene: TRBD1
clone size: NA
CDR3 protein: CASSQGENYGYTF
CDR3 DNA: TGTGCCAGCTCTCAGGGGGAAAACTATGGCTACACCTTC

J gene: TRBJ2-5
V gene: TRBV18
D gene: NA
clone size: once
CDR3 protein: CASSPNRSQQKETQYF
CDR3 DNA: TGTGCCAGCTCACCAAACAGGTCGCAACAGAAAGAGACCCAGTACTTC

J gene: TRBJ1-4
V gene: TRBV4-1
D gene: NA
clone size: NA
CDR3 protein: CASSPGFSTNEKLFF
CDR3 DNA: TGCGCCAGCAGCCCCGGGTTTTCAACTAATGAAAAACTGTTTTTT

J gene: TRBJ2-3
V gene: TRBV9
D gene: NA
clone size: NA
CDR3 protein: CASSVTGTDTQYF
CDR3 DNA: TGTGCCAGCAGCGTAACTGGCACAGATACGCAGTATTTT

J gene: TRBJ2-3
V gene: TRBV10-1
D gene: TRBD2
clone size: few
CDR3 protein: CASSAYGLAEGTDTQYF
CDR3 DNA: TGCGCCAGCAGTGCTTACGGACTAGCGGAGGGCACAGATACGCAGTATTTT

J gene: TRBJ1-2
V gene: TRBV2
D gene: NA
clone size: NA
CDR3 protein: CASSEDGRNGYTF
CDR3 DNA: TGTGCCAGCAGTGAGGACGGGAGGAATGGCTACACCTTC

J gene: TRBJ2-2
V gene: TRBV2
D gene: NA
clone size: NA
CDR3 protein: CASSVAIQNTGELFF
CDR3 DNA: TGTGCCAGCAGTGTAGCCATTCAGAACACCGGGGAGCTGTTTTTT

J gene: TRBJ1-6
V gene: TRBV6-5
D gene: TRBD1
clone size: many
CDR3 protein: CASRDRDNSPLHF
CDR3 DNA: TGTGCCTCCCGGGACAGGGACAATTCACCCCTCCACTTT

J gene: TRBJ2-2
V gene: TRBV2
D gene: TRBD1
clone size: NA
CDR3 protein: CASRDRGGTGELFF
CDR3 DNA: TGTGCCAGCAGAGACAGGGGTGGAACCGGGGAGCTGTTTTTT

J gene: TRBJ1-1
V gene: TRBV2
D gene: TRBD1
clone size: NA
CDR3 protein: CASGLQGAGTEAFF
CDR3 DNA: TGTGCCAGCGGACTACAGGGGGCGGGGACTGAAGCTTTCTTT

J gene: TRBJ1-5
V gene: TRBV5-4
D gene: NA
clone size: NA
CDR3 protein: CASSFMGAGSNQPQHF
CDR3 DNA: TGTGCCAGCAGCTTTATGGGGGCAGGGAGTAATCAGCCCCAGCATTTT

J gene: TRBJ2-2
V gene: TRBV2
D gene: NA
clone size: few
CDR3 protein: CASSERGSYTGELFF
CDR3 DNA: TGTGCCAGCAGTGAAAGAGGCTCATACACCGGGGAGCTGTTTTTT

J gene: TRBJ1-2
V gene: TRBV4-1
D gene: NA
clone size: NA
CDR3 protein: CASSQDPQGVYGYTF
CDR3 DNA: TGCGCCAGCAGCCAAGATCCCCAGGGCGTCTATGGCTACACCTTC

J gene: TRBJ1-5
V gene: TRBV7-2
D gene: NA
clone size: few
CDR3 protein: CASSLSGLPNQPQHF
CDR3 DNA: TGTGCCAGCAGCTTATCAGGGCTACCCAATCAGCCCCAGCATTTT

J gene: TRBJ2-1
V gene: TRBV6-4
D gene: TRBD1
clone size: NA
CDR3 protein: CASSGQGGMDEQFF
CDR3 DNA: TGTGCCAGCAGCGGACAGGGAGGTATGGATGAGCAGTTCTTC

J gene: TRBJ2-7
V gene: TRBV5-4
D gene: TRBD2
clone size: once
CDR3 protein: CASSPGGVISYEQYF
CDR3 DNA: TGTGCCAGCAGCCCGGGGGGGGTCATAAGCTACGAGCAGTACTTC

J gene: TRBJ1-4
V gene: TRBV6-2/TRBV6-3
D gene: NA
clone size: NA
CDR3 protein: CASSSISTNEKLFF
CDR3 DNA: TGTGCCAGCAGTTCCATTTCAACTAATGAAAAACTGTTTTTT

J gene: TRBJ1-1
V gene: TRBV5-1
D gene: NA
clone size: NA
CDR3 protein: CASSPRGGNTEAFF
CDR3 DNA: TGCGCCAGCAGCCCCAGGGGTGGGAACACTGAAGCTTTCTTT

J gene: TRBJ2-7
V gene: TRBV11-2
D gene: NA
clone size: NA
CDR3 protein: CASSLGFQVNSYEQYF
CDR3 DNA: TGTGCCAGCAGCTTAGGGTTCCAGGTGAACTCCTACGAGCAGTACTTC

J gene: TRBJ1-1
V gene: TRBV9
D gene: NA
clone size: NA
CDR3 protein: CASSVDLQTEAFF
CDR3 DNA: TGTGCCAGCAGCGTAGATCTTCAGACTGAAGCTTTCTTT

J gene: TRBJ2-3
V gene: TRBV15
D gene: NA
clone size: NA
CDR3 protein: CATSRDFISDTQYF
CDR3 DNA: TGTGCCACCAGCAGAGATTTTATCTCAGATACGCAGTATTTT